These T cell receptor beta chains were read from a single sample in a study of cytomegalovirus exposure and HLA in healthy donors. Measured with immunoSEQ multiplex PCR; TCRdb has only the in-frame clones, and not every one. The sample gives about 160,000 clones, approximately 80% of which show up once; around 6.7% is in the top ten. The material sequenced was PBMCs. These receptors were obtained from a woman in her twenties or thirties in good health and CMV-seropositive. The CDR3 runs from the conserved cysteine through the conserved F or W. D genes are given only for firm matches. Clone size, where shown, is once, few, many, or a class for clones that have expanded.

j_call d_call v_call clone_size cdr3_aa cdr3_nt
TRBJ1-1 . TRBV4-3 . CASSQESPGGQVTEAFF TGCGCCAGCAGCCAAGAAAGCCCGGGGGGCCAGGTCACTGAAGCTTTCTTT
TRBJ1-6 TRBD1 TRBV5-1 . CASSLASRTGGEGNSPLHF TGCGCCAGCAGCTTGGCGAGCCGAACAGGGGGCGAGGGTAATTCACCCCTCCACTTT
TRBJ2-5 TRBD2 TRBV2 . CASSPGLGWETQYF TGTGCCAGCAGCCCGGGACTAGGTTGGGAGACCCAGTACTTC
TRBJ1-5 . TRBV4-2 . CASSQEGPNQPQHF TGTGCCAGCAGCCAAGAGGGCCCCAATCAGCCCCAGCATTTT
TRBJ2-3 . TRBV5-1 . CASSWESTDTQYF TGCGCCAGCAGCTGGGAGAGCACAGATACGCAGTATTTT
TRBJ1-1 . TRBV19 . CASSPQFSNTEAFF TGTGCCAGTAGTCCCCAGTTCTCTAACACTGAAGCTTTCTTT
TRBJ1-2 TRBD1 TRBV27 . CASRPAGTGGDTF TGTGCCAGCAGGCCGGCCGGGACAGGGGGCGACACCTTC
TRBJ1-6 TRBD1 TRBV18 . CASSPPTGRSLHF TGTGCCAGCTCACCACCGACAGGGAGGTCCCTCCACTTT
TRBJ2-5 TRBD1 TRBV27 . CASSSSGTVGTQYF TGTGCCAGCAGTTCCTCCGGGACAGTTGGGACCCAGTACTTC
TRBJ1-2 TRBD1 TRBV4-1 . CASSTDRGNYGYTF TGCGCCAGCAGCACGGACAGGGGAAACTATGGCTACACCTTC
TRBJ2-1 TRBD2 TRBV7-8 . CASSLFRTSGYNEQFF TGTGCCAGCAGCTTATTCAGGACTAGCGGCTACAATGAGCAGTTCTTC
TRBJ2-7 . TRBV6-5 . CATHGGEGVYEQYF TGTGCCACCCATGGGGGCGAAGGAGTCTACGAGCAGTACTTC
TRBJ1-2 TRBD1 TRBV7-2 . CASSLDREGGYTF TGTGCCAGCAGCCTAGACAGGGAGGGTGGCTACACCTTC
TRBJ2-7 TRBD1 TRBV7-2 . CASSSRRQGSYEQYF TGTGCCAGCAGCTCTAGGAGACAGGGTTCCTACGAGCAGTACTTC
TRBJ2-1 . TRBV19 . CASSIAPYYNEQFF TGTGCCAGTAGTATAGCCCCCTACTACAATGAGCAGTTCTTC
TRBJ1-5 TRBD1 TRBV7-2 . CASSLGGGTGQNQPQHF TGTGCCAGCAGCTTAGGGGGGGGGACAGGGCAAAATCAGCCCCAGCATTTT
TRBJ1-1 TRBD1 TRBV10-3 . CAISGDRKPNTEAFF TGTGCCATCAGTGGGGACAGAAAACCGAACACTGAAGCTTTCTTT
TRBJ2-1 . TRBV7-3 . CASSWSAGSYNEQFF TGTGCCAGCAGCTGGTCCGCGGGCTCCTACAATGAGCAGTTCTTC
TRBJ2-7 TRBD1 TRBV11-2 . CASNPITGAAYEQYF TGTGCCAGCAACCCAATAACAGGGGCGGCCTACGAGCAGTACTTC
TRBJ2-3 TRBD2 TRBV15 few CATSREGLAGGLDTQYF TGTGCCACCAGCAGAGAGGGGCTAGCGGGGGGGCTAGATACGCAGTATTTT
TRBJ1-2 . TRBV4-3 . CASSQGPGSGYTF TGCGCCAGCAGCCAGGGTCCAGGATCTGGCTACACCTTC
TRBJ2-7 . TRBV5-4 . CASSVGNLGEQYF TGTGCCAGCAGCGTCGGGAATTTGGGCGAGCAGTACTTC
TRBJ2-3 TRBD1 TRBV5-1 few CASNQGARDTQYF TGCGCCAGCAATCAGGGGGCCCGAGATACGCAGTATTTT
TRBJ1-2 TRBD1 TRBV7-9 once CASRNTNRDRAYGYTF TGTGCCAGCAGAAATACGAATAGGGACAGGGCCTATGGCTACACCTTC
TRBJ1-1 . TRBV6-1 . CASSVTGENTEAFF TGTGCCAGCAGTGTAACAGGTGAGAACACTGAGGCTTTCTTT
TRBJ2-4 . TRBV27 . CASSFSGELAKNIQYF TGTGCCAGCAGTTTTAGTGGTGAGCTAGCCAAAAACATTCAGTACTTC
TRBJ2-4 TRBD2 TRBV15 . CATRNPGLAGGNIQYF TGTGCCACCAGGAACCCGGGACTAGCGGGGGGAAACATTCAGTACTTC
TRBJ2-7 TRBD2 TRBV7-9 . CASSLGPGGLYEQYF TGTGCCAGCAGCTTAGGGCCGGGGGGTCTTTACGAGCAGTACTTC
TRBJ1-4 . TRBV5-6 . CASNQGVTNEKLFF TGTGCCAGCAACCAAGGGGTGACGAATGAAAAACTGTTTTTT
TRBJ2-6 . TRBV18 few CASSPSRQRGANVLTF TGTGCCAGCTCACCATCTCGACAGCGTGGGGCCAACGTCCTGACTTTC
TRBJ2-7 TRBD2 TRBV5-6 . CASSPGLAGTYEQYF TGTGCCAGCAGCCCGGGACTAGCGGGGACCTACGAGCAGTACTTC
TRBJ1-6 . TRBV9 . CASSVSRDLWDNSPLHF TGTGCCAGCAGCGTATCCAGGGATTTATGGGATAATTCACCCCTCCACTTT
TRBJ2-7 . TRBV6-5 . CASSRTYEQYF TGTGCCAGCAGCCGTACCTACGAGCAGTACTTC
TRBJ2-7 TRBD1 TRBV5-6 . CASTKSDRFYEQYF TGTGCCAGCACTAAGTCGGACAGGTTCTACGAGCAGTACTTC
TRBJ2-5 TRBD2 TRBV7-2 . CASSGRAGVETQYF TGTGCCAGCAGTGGGAGGGCGGGGGTGGAGACCCAGTACTTC
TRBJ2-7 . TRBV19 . CASSMGRSYEQYF TGTGCCAGTAGTATGGGCCGAAGCTACGAGCAGTACTTC
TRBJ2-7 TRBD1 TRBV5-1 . CASIPGQGAHEQYF TGCGCCAGCATTCCGGGACAGGGGGCTCATGAGCAGTACTTC
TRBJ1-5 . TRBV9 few CASSVGTGRAGQPQHF TGTGCCAGCAGCGTAGGCACAGGGAGGGCTGGGCAGCCCCAGCATTTT
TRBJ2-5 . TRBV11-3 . CASSLGEETQYF TGTGCCAGCAGCCTCGGGGAAGAGACCCAGTACTTC
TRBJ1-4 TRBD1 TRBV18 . CASSRDRDEKLFF TGTGCCAGCTCACGCGACAGGGACGAAAAACTGTTTTTT
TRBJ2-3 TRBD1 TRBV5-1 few CACSQGAPRTDTQYF TGCGCCTGTTCGCAGGGGGCCCCTCGCACAGATACGCAGTATTTT
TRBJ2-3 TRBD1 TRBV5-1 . CASSFGRDRARSDTQYF TGCGCCAGCAGCTTTGGGAGGGACAGGGCGAGATCAGATACGCAGTATTTT
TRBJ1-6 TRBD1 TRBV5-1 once CASRQTGVRNSPLHF TGCGCCAGCAGGCAGACAGGGGTGCGTAATTCACCCCTCCACTTT
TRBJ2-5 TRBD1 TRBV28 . CASRGDSTRETQYF TGTGCCAGCAGGGGGGACAGTACAAGAGAGACCCAGTACTTC
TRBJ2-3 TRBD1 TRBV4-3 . CASSHTAGQGRDTQYF TGCGCCAGCAGCCATACCGCGGGACAGGGGAGAGATACGCAGTATTTT
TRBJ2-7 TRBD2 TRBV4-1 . CASSSHGGGYEQYF TGCGCCAGCAGCTCCCACGGGGGGGGCTACGAGCAGTACTTC